The 25 T cell receptor beta chains reported below all come from one sample, sequenced in a study of T cells expressing NK-cell markers. Reprocessing the 5' RACE reads, TCRdb reports a single entry for every CDR3 protein and omits DNA. The listing records about 460,000 distinct CDR3 sequences. The sequenced sample consisted of blood T cells: a sorted CD56 or NKG2C T cell subset, CD4+ or CD8+ T cells, or bulk PBMC T cells (not recorded which). The receptor source for this set is a woman between 50 and 59 years old in good health.

The chain joins TRBV12-3 or TRBV12-4 to TRBJ2-7; the D call of TRBD2 rests on TCRdb alone, since no DNA is present to check it. The CDR3 is 14 amino acids. CDR3 sequence: CASALAGDAYEQYF.

The chain combines TRBV20-1 with TRBJ1-2; the D call from TCRdb, TRBD1, cannot be confirmed without DNA. Looked up from germline, CDR1 is DFQATT and CDR2 is SNEGSKA (reference sequence). CDR3 size: 13 residues. The CDR3 spells CSARGGQQYGYTF.

V usage is TRBV12-3 or TRBV12-4 and J usage is TRBJ1-1; no DNA is available, so the TRBD1 call from TCRdb remains unchecked. CDR3 length: 13 amino acids. The CDR3 region is CASSLGRGLGAFF.

The rearrangement links TRBV6-6 to TRBJ2-6; the D call of TRBD1 rests on TCRdb alone, since no DNA is present to check it. The CDR3 is 16 amino acids. CDR1 is MNHNY, CDR2 SVGAGI, per germline (reference sequence). The CDR3 sequence is CASSRDRSSGANVLTF.

This rearrangement joins TRBV5-1 to TRBJ2-3; TCRdb's D call, TRBD2, is unchecked because there is no DNA. The CDR3 runs to 14 residues. Germline values: CDR1 SGHRS, CDR2 YFSETQ. CDR3 sequence reads: CASSPDQRFGTQYF.

The chain is built from TRBV3-1 and TRBJ1-1. In germline, CDR1 is LGHDT, CDR2 YNNKEL (reference sequence). The CDR3 is 15 residues long. The CDR3 spells CASSQDKIRNTEAFF.

The chain carries TRBV14 and TRBJ1-2. The CDR3 has 13 amino acids. Germline V lookup: CDR1 SGHDN, CDR2 FVKESK. CDR3 sequence reads: CASSPRALGSYTF.

The rearrangement uses TRBV19 and TRBJ2-2. Germline CDR1 is LNHDA and CDR2 is SQIVND (reference sequence). The CDR3 length is 13 residues. CDR3 residues: CASSIGNTGELFF. The full variable domain, with the rest looked up from reference TRBV19 and TRBJ2-2, is DGGITQSPKYLFRKEGQNVTLSCEQNLNHDAMYWYRQDPGQGLRLIYYSQIVNDFQKGDIAEGYSVSREKKESFPLTVTSAQKNPTAFYLCASSIGNTGELFFGEGSRLTVL.

The rearrangement uses TRBV4-2 and TRBJ2-3. The CDR3 is 14 residues long. CDR1 is LGHNA and CDR2 is YNFKEQ in the germline V gene. CDR3 loop: CASSPVSDTDTQYF.

The rearrangement uses TRBV11-2 and TRBJ2-3; TCRdb selects TRBD2, and the lack of DNA leaves this call unchecked. The CDR3 sequence is 14 residues long. CDR1 and CDR2 from the germline V gene are SGHAT and FQNNGV. CDR3 amino acids: CASSFRGSGDTQYF.

The V and J genes are TRBV20-1 and TRBJ1-4; checking the TCRdb D call of TRBD1 is not possible without DNA. The CDR3 extends over 11 amino acids. CDR1 DFQATT and CDR2 SNEGSKA come from the germline V gene (reference sequence). CDR3 region: CSAGQGAALFF.

V gene TRBV18 combines with J gene TRBJ1-3. Germline V lookup: CDR1 KGHSH, CDR2 LQKENI. The CDR3 covers 13 residues. CDR3 in amino acids: CASSPNPGNTIYF.

V is TRBV25-1 and J is TRBJ2-1. The V gene's germline CDR1 is MGHDK and CDR2 SYGVNS. The CDR3 runs 14 residues. The chain's CDR3 is CASSDSILYNEQFF. Full variable domain (missing parts from reference TRBV25-1 and TRBJ2-1): EADIYQTPRYLVIGTGKKITLECSQTMGHDKMYWYQQDPGMELHLIHYSYGVNSTEKGDLSSESTVSRIRTEHFPLTLESARPSHTSQYLCASSDSILYNEQFFGPGTRLTVL.

The CDR3 region is CASRNSDTNTGELFF. This chain links TRBV12-3 or TRBV12-4 with TRBJ2-2; without DNA, the TCRdb call of TRBD2 cannot be checked. The CDR3 sequence is 15 residues long.

J is TRBJ1-2 and V is TRBV29-1. This CDR3 has 13 residues. The germline V gene encodes CDR1 SQVTM and CDR2 ANQGSEA. CDR3 residues: CSVGTGEFYGYTF.

The chain couples TRBV20-1 to TRBJ2-2; TCRdb indicates TRBD1, and absent DNA this call remains unverified. The CDR3 is 13 residues long. CDR1 and CDR2 (germline): DFQATT, SNEGSKA (reference sequence). The CDR3: CSARGPGTGELFF.

This sequence joins TRBV12-3 or TRBV12-4 and TRBJ2-5. This CDR3 comprises 12 residues. The CDR3 is CASSFYGETQYF.

The chain couples TRBV2 to TRBJ2-1. Germline lookup yields CDR1 SNHLY and CDR2 FYNNEI. CDR3 length: 13 residues. CDR3: CASKWSLNNEQFF.

The chain recombines TRBV5-5 with TRBJ2-3; absent DNA, TCRdb's TRBD2 call cannot be checked. Germline V gene sequence: CDR1 SGHKS, CDR2 YYEKEE (reference sequence). CDR3 length equals 15 residues. The CDR3 region is CASSTGLAGVDTQYF.

The rearrangement uses TRBV10-3 and TRBJ2-1; TCRdb designates TRBD2, a call that cannot be tested without DNA. Germline V gene data show CDR1 as ENHRY and CDR2 as SYGVKD. CDR3 size: 15 residues. This CDR3 reads CAISPTSIPYNEQFF.

This chain connects TRBV12-3 or TRBV12-4 to TRBJ2-5; TCRdb indicates TRBD2, and absent DNA this call remains unverified. CDR3 length equals 13 residues. CDR3 loop: CASRKGGSETQYF.

The V and J genes are TRBV20-1 and TRBJ1-5; the TRBD1 assignment by TCRdb is unverifiable without DNA. Germline CDR1 reads DFQATT; CDR2 reads SNEGSKA (reference sequence). CDR3 length: 16 amino acids. The CDR3 spells CSARDQGGLGNQPQHF.

The chain uses TRBV5-8 and TRBJ2-7; the TRBD1 assignment by TCRdb is unverifiable without DNA. The CDR3 length is 16 residues. Germline assignment: CDR1 SGHTS and CDR2 YDEGEE. This chain's CDR3 is CASSRRGTGLIYEQYF.

The V gene is TRBV18, the J gene TRBJ2-4; TCRdb reports TRBD2, a call that lacks DNA to check it against. The CDR3 has 19 residues. Germline V lookup: CDR1 KGHSH, CDR2 LQKENI. The CDR3 is CASSPAVAGGLRAKNIQYF.

The chain employs TRBV24-1 and TRBJ2-3; TCRdb's assignment of TRBD2 cannot be checked, as there is no DNA. The germline V gene has CDR1 KGHDR and CDR2 SFDVKD. The CDR3 has 16 amino acids. The CDR3 here is CATSDFASSRTDTQYF.